The 29 T cell receptor beta chains reported below all come from one sample, sequenced in a study of OX40 agonist ivuxolimab in advanced cancers. Receptor amplification or capture employed the immunoSEQ multiplex PCR assay. TCRdb carries this immuneACCESS record with in-frame sequences only. Its versions omit some clonotypes, under half of them owing to an unresolved V gene in the studies checked, with the rest unexplained. In all, the sample holds 120,000 or so clones, and around 90% of those were seen once. Clones ranked in the top ten supply less than 0.3% of the sample. Here the sequenced sample was CD4+ or CD8+ T cells sorted from blood, taken in a trial of the OX40 agonist ivuxolimab. The receptor set was obtained from an adult with an advanced solid tumor such as melanoma, head and neck, liver or kidney cancer.

The rearrangement joins TRBV19 to TRBJ1-2, with 7 bases fitting TRBD1. The CDR3 contains 14 residues. V trimming: 3 bases; J trimming: 2 bases; junction bases outside the gene matches: 3. Per the germline V gene, CDR1 is LNHDA and CDR2 is SQIVND (reference sequence). The CDR3 bases are TGTGCCAGTAGTATTTCAGGGGGAAACTATGGCTACACCTTC. Its protein product is CASSISGGNYGYTF. The full variable domain, with the rest looked up from reference TRBV19 and TRBJ1-2, is DGGITQSPKYLFRKEGQNVTLSCEQNLNHDAMYWYRQDPGQGLRLIYYSQIVNDFQKGDIAEGYSVSREKKESFPLTVTSAQKNPTAFYLCASSISGGNYGYTFGSGTRLTVV.

With respect to this clone: The sample contains more than one DNA sequence encoding this CDR3. The rearrangement joins TRBV5-1 to TRBJ2-5; D is unresolved. Germline V gene lookup returns CDR1 SGHRS and CDR2 YFSETQ. Between the trimmed V and J ends, which lost 0 bases and 2 bases, there was a span of 5 bases. The CDR3 extends over 13 amino acids. CDR3 protein: CASSLDSQETQYF. In nucleotides, the CDR3 is TGCGCCAGCAGCTTGGACTCTCAAGAGACCCAGTACTTC.

This clone was seen more than once but under ten times. The CDR3 DNA is TGTGCCAGCAGCCAGGGGAAGGCCAGAGGTGGTCGGGAGACCCAGTACTTC. It codes for CASSQGKARGGRETQYF. The genes are TRBV7-8 and TRBJ2-5, with D possibly TRBD1 on 6 matching bases. The CDR3 runs to 17 residues. V dropped 5 bases and J dropped 5 bases, with 24 bases sitting between them. Looked up from germline, CDR1 is SGHVS and CDR2 is FQNEAQ. Full variable domain (outside the CDR3, taken from reference TRBV7-8 and TRBJ2-5): GAGVSQSPRYKVAKRGQDVALRCDPISGHVSLFWYQQALGQGPEFLTYFQNEAQLDKSGLPSDRFFAERPEGSVSTLKIQRTQQEDSAVYLCASSQGKARGGRETQYFGPGTRLLVL.

The genes are TRBV5-4 and TRBJ2-1, with D possibly called TRBD1 or TRBD2 (5 bases each). V lost 0 bases and J 3 bases, leaving 13 bases between the germline ends. This CDR3 comprises 16 residues. Germline-derived CDR1 and CDR2 are SGHNT and YYREEE (reference sequence). CDR3 DNA sequence: TGTGCCAGCAGCTTGGGGGGGTGGACGAGCTACAATGAGCAGTTCTTC. Translated: CASSLGGWTSYNEQFF.

J is TRBJ2-5 and V is TRBV4-1; TRBD2 matches at 8 bases. The J call is doubtful: the DNA matches TRBJ2-7 better. CDR1 and CDR2 from the germline V gene are MGHRA and YSYEKL. This CDR3 spans 17 amino acids. In nucleotides, the CDR3 is TGCGCCAGCAGCCAAGAAAGAGTAGCGGGACTCCCCTACGAGCAGTACTTC. Protein product: CASSQERVAGLPYEQYF.

The rearrangement joins TRBV6-5 to TRBJ1-6; D ambiguous. Germline V gene sequence: CDR1 MNHEY, CDR2 SVGAGI. The CDR3 consists of 12 residues. With 5 bases removed from V and 13 bases from J, the gap between germline ends came to 12 bases. This chain's CDR3 is CASSERQIPLHF. The CDR3 DNA is TGTGCCAGCAGTGAAAGGCAGATTCCCCTCCACTTT.

This chain links TRBV6-1 with TRBJ1-1; D gene uncertain. Germline V gene lookup returns CDR1 MNHNS and CDR2 SASEGT. Deletions cut 4 bases from V and 0 bases from J, with 9 bases between. CDR3 size: 14 residues. CDR3 nucleotide sequence: TGTGCCAGCAGTGGAACACAATTGAACACTGAAGCTTTCTTT. Protein: CASSGTQLNTEAFF.

This sequence joins TRBV7-9 and TRBJ1-2; no clear D. With 5 bases removed from V and 2 bases from J, the gap between germline ends came to 21 bases. Germline CDR1 SEHNR, CDR2 FQNEAQ (reference sequence). The CDR3 consists of 17 residues. In nucleotides, the CDR3 is TGTGCCAGCAGCCAAAGGTTCGGGGAATCGGGGAACTATGGCTACACCTTC. This sequence encodes CASSQRFGESGNYGYTF.

This chain joins TRBV5-1 and TRBJ2-5; 7 nucleotides match TRBD1. After removal of 4 bases from V and 5 bases from J, the junction contained 5 bases not matched to a gene. CDR1 is SGHRS and CDR2 is YFSETQ in the germline V gene. CDR3 length: 13 amino acids. The CDR3 sequence is CASSPGQRETQYF. CDR3 bases: TGCGCCAGCAGCCCGGGACAGCGGGAGACCCAGTACTTC.

This chain uses TRBV7-3 with TRBJ1-2; 8 positions agree with TRBD1. The CDR3 runs 13 residues. CDR1 and CDR2 (germline): SGHTA, FQGTGA. V shed 6 bases and J 4 bases; nucleotides not matched to a gene: 4. The CDR3 coding sequence is TGTGCCAGCAGGCAGACAGGGGTCTATGGCTACACCTTC. Translation: CASRQTGVYGYTF. Drawing the rest from reference TRBV7-3 and TRBJ1-2, the complete variable domain is GAGVSQTPSNKVTEKGKYVELRCDPISGHTALYWYRQSLGQGPEFLIYFQGTGAADDSGLPNDRFFAVRPEGSVSTLKIQRTERGDSAVYLCASRQTGVYGYTFGSGTRLTVV.

This clone was observed a few times. This chain links TRBV11-1 with TRBJ1-1, with D possibly TRBD1 on 5 matching bases. Trimming pared 5 bases from V and 7 bases from J, leaving 20 bases between. Per germline, CDR1 SGHAT and CDR2 FQDESV (reference sequence). The CDR3 has 15 residues. The CDR3 reads CASSPRRDSLVEAFF. The DNA for the CDR3 is TGTGCCAGCAGCCCCCGACGGGACTCCCTGGTTGAAGCTTTCTTT.

The chain carries TRBV9 and TRBJ1-1; tentative D call: TRBD1 (6 bases). Trimming left V 0 bases short and J 4 bases short, with 10 bases between. The CDR3 has 14 residues. Germline CDR1 SGDLS, CDR2 YYNGEE. CDR3 sequence (DNA): TGTGCCAGCAGCGTAGAGAACAGGGCCACTGAAGCTTTCTTT. Protein product: CASSVENRATEAFF.

The chain couples TRBV5-1 to TRBJ2-5, with 11 bases matching TRBD2. This CDR3 has 16 amino acids. With V trimmed by 1 base and J by 5 bases, 7 bases remained unmatched. The germline gives CDR1 SGHRS, CDR2 YFSETQ. The CDR3 loop reads CASSLTDSGRGETQYF. In DNA form, the CDR3 reads TGCGCCAGCAGCTTGACCGATAGCGGGAGGGGGGAGACCCAGTACTTC. The full variable domain, in which reference TRBV5-1 and TRBJ2-5 provide the parts outside the CDR3, is KAGVTQTPRYLIKTRGQQVTLSCSPISGHRSVSWYQQTPGQGLQFLFEYFSETQRNKGNFPGRFSGRQFSNSRSEMNVSTLELGDSALYLCASSLTDSGRGETQYFGPGTRLLVL.

The count of this clone is one. The V gene is TRBV5-4, the J gene TRBJ2-3; D tentatively fits TRBD1 or TRBD2 (5 bases each). This CDR3 is built from 15 residues. Per the germline V gene, CDR1 is SGHNT and CDR2 is YYREEE (reference sequence). Between the trimmed V and J ends, which lost 4 bases and 1 base, there was a span of 13 bases. This CDR3 reads CASSLPGQGTDTQYF. For the CDR3, the DNA is TGTGCCAGCAGCCTGCCGGGGCAGGGCACAGATACGCAGTATTTT.

The V gene is TRBV28, the J gene TRBJ2-1; the match to TRBD2 covers 10 bases. This CDR3 region has 15 residues. CDR1 is MDHEN, CDR2 SYDVKM, per germline. Trimming removed 6 bases from V and 4 bases from J; junction bases left unmatched: 6. CDR3: CASRMTSGHYNEQFF. The CDR3 DNA is TGTGCCAGCAGGATGACTAGCGGGCATTACAATGAGCAGTTCTTC.

This chain joins TRBV5-1 and TRBJ2-1, with TRBD1 identical over 9 bases. The CDR3 is 15 residues long. V trimming: 0 bases; J trimming: 9 bases; junction bases outside the gene matches: 7. Germline lookup yields CDR1 SGHRS and CDR2 YFSETQ. The CDR3 DNA is TGCGCCAGCAGCTTGGCCACACAGGGGGCGGGTGAGCAGTTCTTC. It encodes CASSLATQGAGEQFF.

The gene calls are TRBV5-4 and TRBJ2-1; D is unresolved. The CDR3 consists of 11 residues. Germline assignment: CDR1 SGHNT and CDR2 YYREEE (reference sequence). The V end was cut by 0 bases, the J end by 9 bases, with 4 bases between. The CDR3 DNA reads as TGTGCCAGCAGCTTGGTATTTGAGCAGTTCTTC. Translation: CASSLVFEQFF.

The V call is TRBV4-1, the J call TRBJ1-2; D gene ambiguous. CDR1 is MGHRA, CDR2 YSYEKL, per germline. The CDR3 is 16 amino acids. Trimming took 0 bases from V and 7 from J, leaving 18 bases between them. The CDR3 DNA follows: TGCGCCAGCAGCCAAGATGAGAGGTTAATCCGAGGTGGCTACACCTTC. Translating it yields CASSQDERLIRGGYTF.

This chain uses TRBV6-5 with TRBJ2-1; no clear D. The CDR3 covers 13 residues. Trimming pared 4 bases from V and 8 bases from J, leaving 12 bases between. The germline CDR1 and CDR2 sequences are MNHEY and SVGAGI. The CDR3 DNA reads TGTGCCAGCAGTTCCTCATTAGATTATGAGCAGTTCTTC. Protein sequence: CASSSSLDYEQFF.

V usage is TRBV10-3 and J usage is TRBJ1-6; 7 bases map to TRBD1. From germline, CDR1 is ENHRY and CDR2 SYGVKD. The CDR3 contains 15 residues. The V segment lost 0 bases and the J segment 8 bases; nucleotides outside the gene matches: 4. The CDR3 here is CAISESITGDSPLHF. The CDR3, as DNA: TGTGCCATCAGTGAGTCGATCACAGGGGATTCACCCCTCCACTTT.

The chain is built from TRBV5-1 and TRBJ2-5, with a weak D call TRBD2 (6 bases). The V gene lost 4 bases and the J gene lost 4 bases, with 14 bases spanning the gap. Germline V gene lookup returns CDR1 SGHRS and CDR2 YFSETQ. The CDR3 has 14 residues. CDR3 in DNA: TGCGCCAGCAGCCTGAATGCGGGGACAGAGACCCAGTACTTC. Translation gives CASSLNAGTETQYF. Together with reference TRBV5-1 and TRBJ2-5, the CDR3 gives the full variable domain: KAGVTQTPRYLIKTRGQQVTLSCSPISGHRSVSWYQQTPGQGLQFLFEYFSETQRNKGNFPGRFSGRQFSNSRSEMNVSTLELGDSALYLCASSLNAGTETQYFGPGTRLLVL.

The chain couples TRBV6-5 to TRBJ1-5; no reliable D call. V gave up 7 bases and J gave up 2 bases, with 6 bases separating them. The CDR3 loop spans 12 amino acids. Germline values: CDR1 MNHEY, CDR2 SVGAGI. In DNA form, the CDR3 reads TGTGCCAGCACAACAGGCAATCAGCCCCAGCATTTT. Residues: CASTTGNQPQHF.

The rearrangement links TRBV7-9 to TRBJ2-1, with a weak D call TRBD2 (6 bases). Germline V gives CDR1 SEHNR, CDR2 FQNEAQ (reference sequence). This CDR3 has 13 residues. The ends were cut back, 2 bases at V and 5 bases at J, with 7 bases in the middle. In nucleotides, the CDR3 is TGTGCCAGCAGCTTACCGGGAGACAATGAGCAGTTCTTC. This gives the protein CASSLPGDNEQFF.

The J gene is TRBJ1-1, the V gene TRBV9; D remains unclear. CDR3 length: 13 residues. The V end lost 4 bases, the J end lost 4 bases, and 11 bases lay between the germline ends. CDR1 is SGDLS, CDR2 YYNGEE, per germline. The CDR3, as DNA: TGTGCCAGCAGCCCCCTAGGTGGCACTGAAGCTTTCTTT. Its protein product is CASSPLGGTEAFF.

This sequence joins TRBV6-5 and TRBJ1-4; D not resolved. The V gene lost 7 bases and the J gene lost 8 bases, with 20 bases spanning the gap. CDR1 is MNHEY, CDR2 SVGAGI, per germline. This CDR3 is 15 amino acids long. The CDR3 DNA follows: TGTGCCAGCACTTCGATGACCCTCCTCCGGGAAAAACTGTTTTTT. Its translation: CASTSMTLLREKLFF.

The CDR3 nucleotides are TGTGCCAGCAGTTACTCGAGCGGGAGGAGCTCCTACGAGCAGTACTTC. Translating it yields CASSYSSGRSSYEQYF. The V call is TRBV6-5, the J call TRBJ2-7; 9 nucleotides agree with TRBD2. V lost 0 bases, J lost 0 bases, and 3 bases stayed unmatched. This CDR3 has 16 residues. Looked up from germline, CDR1 is MNHEY and CDR2 is SVGAGI.

The chain combines TRBV7-9 with TRBJ2-3, with D unresolved. The germline gives CDR1 SEHNR, CDR2 FQNEAQ (reference sequence). This CDR3 is built from 15 residues. Trimming shortened V by 5 bases and J by 0 bases, and 12 bases separated the two germline ends. For the CDR3, the DNA is TGTGCCAGCAGCCCCCGACGGGCTAGCACAGATACGCAGTATTTT. Translated, it gives CASSPRRASTDTQYF.

This clone has only one observation. This chain links TRBV5-6 with TRBJ2-7; 9 nucleotides match TRBD2. J gave up 3 bases and V 3 bases, and 13 bases lay outside the gene matches. Germline V gene lookup returns CDR1 SGHDT and CDR2 YYEEEE. The CDR3 runs to 17 residues. The CDR3 DNA reads TGTGCCAGCAGCTCCTCGACAAGGCGGGAGGGCCTCTACGAGCAGTACTTC. Protein product: CASSSSTRREGLYEQYF.

The rearrangement uses TRBV9 and TRBJ2-2, with 8 bases identical to TRBD2. Germline CDR1 reads SGDLS; CDR2 reads YYNGEE. The CDR3 covers 15 residues. The ends lost 7 bases at V and 0 bases at J; junction bases unmatched: 5. In DNA, the CDR3 is TGTGCCAGCCAAAGCGGGGGATCGAACACCGGGGAGCTGTTTTTT. It codes for CASQSGGSNTGELFF.